The entry that follows covers one TCR beta chain sequence. Per the authors' pipeline: Quantification of nucleated cells was approximated via reference gene primer amplification. TCRdb keeps only in-frame clones here, not all; method: immunoSEQ multiplex PCR. The D gene and trimming were derived from the DNA, and the V and J assignments and clone size from that table. The sample has 200,000 to 250,000 clones, about 91% seen once. The sample is drawn from a study of blood T cell repertoires in COVID-19. Specimen: peripheral blood. The TCR sequence derives from a man aged 18 to 30 with active or convalescent COVID-19.

The CDR3 protein is CASSLVVVNTEAFF. As DNA, the CDR3 is TGTGCCAGCAGCTTAGTAGTCGTGAACACTGAAGCTTTCTTT. The chain is built from TRBV11-2 and TRBJ1-1; D unresolved. Germline V CDR1 and CDR2: SGHAT, FQNNGV. The CDR3 is 14 residues long. V was clipped by 1 base and J by 0 bases, with 6 bases between them.